This entry is about one T cell receptor (beta chain). Its antigen is undetermined. The germline V gene has CDR1 SGHAT and CDR2 FQNNGV. The CDR3 runs to 16 residues. Trimming took 5 bases from V and 1 from J, leaving 15 bases between them. With 60 Vbeta and 13 Jbeta primers, the PCR was carried out. Clones were read by immunoSEQ multiplex PCR, and TCRdb kept only the in-frame ones, dropping some. The sample has about 110,000 clones, about 80% seen once. This specimen comes from a study of cytomegalovirus exposure and HLA in healthy donors. Study-wide context: Samples from HLA-typed donors yielded 65 million to 90 million unique TCRs in an early data release.

Study findings and constraints: Earlier findings revealed that most TCR beta V segments proved productive either about 87% or about 30% of the time. High sensitivity and specificity were reportedly achieved when the classifier diagnosed cytomegalovirus status.

The sequenced sample consisted of PBMCs. This TCR derives from a man aged 30-40 years in good health and CMV-seronegative. This sequence joins TRBV11-2 and TRBJ1-3, with D possibly TRBD1 on 5 matching bases. For the CDR3, the DNA is TGTGCCAGCAGCATCACAAGGGGTCTATCTGGAAACACCATATATTTT. This gives the protein CASSITRGLSGNTIYF.